The 9 T cell receptor beta chains given below trace back to one sample, sequenced in a study of cytomegalovirus exposure and HLA in healthy donors. PCR employed 60 Vbeta and 13 Jbeta primers. Libraries were prepared by immunoSEQ multiplex PCR; TCRdb keeps only in-frame clonotypes and omits some of them. Of around 190,000 clones in the sample, roughly 85% were seen once. The sample consisted of PBMCs. The origin of the receptors is a woman between 40 and 55 years old in good health and CMV-seronegative.

The genes are TRBV2 and TRBJ2-7, with 12 bases fitting TRBD2. The germline V gene encodes CDR1 SNHLY and CDR2 FYNNEI. The CDR3 extends over 15 amino acids. Trimming cost V 6 bases and J 7 bases; bases outside gene matches: 10. CDR3 DNA: TGTGCCAGCAGGGAAAGACTAGCGGGAGATAAGGAGCAGTACTTC. This translates into CASRERLAGDKEQYF.

Only one count was recorded for this clone. The CDR3 region is CSTRETGQGGEQYF. CDR3 DNA: TGCAGCACCAGAGAAACGGGACAGGGTGGCGAGCAGTACTTC. The chain recombines TRBV29-1 with TRBJ2-7; TRBD1 matches 9 bases. V gave up 8 bases and J gave up 6 bases; unmatched junction bases: 14. The CDR3 covers 14 residues. Germline CDR1 and CDR2: SQVTM and ANQGSEA.

This clone was found once. The V gene is TRBV11-2, the J gene TRBJ1-4, with 8 bases lining up with TRBD1. With 5 bases clipped from V and 3 bases from J, the junction kept 11 bases outside the gene matches. CDR1 SGHAT and CDR2 FQNNGV come from the germline V gene. The CDR3 consists of 17 residues. CDR3 in amino acids: CASSRMQGALPNEKLFF. For the CDR3, the DNA is TGTGCCAGCAGCCGGATGCAGGGGGCGCTTCCTAATGAAAAACTGTTTTTT.

The rearrangement links TRBV18 to TRBJ1-2, with TRBD1 matching over 7 bases. The CDR3 has 17 amino acids. Germline values: CDR1 KGHSH, CDR2 LQKENI. Trimming at V came to 1 base and at J to 1 base, leaving 9 bases not matched to a gene. The CDR3 is CASSPLSGTVYNYGYTF. As DNA, the CDR3 is TGTGCCAGCTCACCACTGTCCGGGACAGTTTATAACTATGGCTACACCTTC.

The chain links TRBV13 to TRBJ2-3, with TRBD2 as a possible D gene (6 bases). This CDR3 region has 15 residues. In germline, CDR1 is PRHDT, CDR2 FYEKMQ (reference sequence). The V and J ends lost 4 bases and 3 bases respectively, with 14 bases between them. CDR3 in DNA: TGTGCCAGCAGCTCGGCGGGACTTGAAACAGATACGCAGTATTTT. Its translation is CASSSAGLETDTQYF.

The CDR3 is CATSRDWGGNEQFF. CDR3 nucleotide sequence: TGTGCCACCAGCAGAGATTGGGGGGGCAATGAGCAGTTCTTC. The chain links TRBV15 to TRBJ2-1; 7 bases fit TRBD2. J lost 6 bases, V lost 0 bases, and 2 bases had no gene match. In germline, CDR1 is LNHNV, CDR2 YYDKDF (reference sequence). The CDR3 totals 14 residues.

This chain connects TRBV10-2 to TRBJ1-2; perhaps TRBD1 as D (5 bases). Trimming took 8 bases from V and 7 from J, leaving 11 bases between them. This CDR3 has 11 amino acids. Germline assignment: CDR1 WSHSY and CDR2 SAAADI. The chain's CDR3 is CASWYQGGYTF. DNA for the CDR3: TGCGCCAGCTGGTACCAGGGTGGCTACACCTTC.

The V gene is TRBV5-8, the J gene TRBJ2-2; D is unclear. V was cut by 0 bases and J by 4 bases, with 7 bases left in between. The CDR3 spans 14 residues. Per the germline V gene, CDR1 is SGHTS and CDR2 is YDEGEE. The CDR3 loop is CASSLAHSTGELFF. The DNA of the CDR3 is TGTGCCAGCAGCTTGGCCCACAGCACCGGGGAGCTGTTTTTT.

In its sample, this clone was seen a few times. The V and J genes are TRBV20-1 and TRBJ2-5; possible D gene TRBD1, 5 bases. The germline V gene encodes CDR1 DFQATT and CDR2 SNEGSKA (reference sequence). The CDR3 totals 11 residues. The V end was cut by 2 bases, the J end by 7 bases, with 8 bases between. The CDR3 nucleotides are TGCAGTGCTAGACAAACAGGGACCCAGTACTTC. This gives the protein CSARQTGTQYF.